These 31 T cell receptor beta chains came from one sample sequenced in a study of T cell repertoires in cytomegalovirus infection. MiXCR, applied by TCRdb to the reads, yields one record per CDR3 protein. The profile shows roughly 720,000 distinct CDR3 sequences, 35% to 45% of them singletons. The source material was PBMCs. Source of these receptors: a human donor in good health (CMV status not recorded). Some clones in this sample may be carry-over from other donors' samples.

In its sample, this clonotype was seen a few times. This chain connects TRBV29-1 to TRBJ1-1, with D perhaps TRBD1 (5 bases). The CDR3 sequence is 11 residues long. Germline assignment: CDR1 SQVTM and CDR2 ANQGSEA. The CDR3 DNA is TGCACTTTCCGACGGGGCTCTGAAGCTTTCTTT. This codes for CTFRRGSEAFF.

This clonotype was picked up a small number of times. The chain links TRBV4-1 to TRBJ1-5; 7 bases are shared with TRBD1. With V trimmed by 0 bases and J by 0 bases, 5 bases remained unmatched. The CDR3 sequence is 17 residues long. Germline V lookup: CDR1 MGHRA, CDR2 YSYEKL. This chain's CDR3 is CASSQDPGQISNQPQHF. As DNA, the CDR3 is TGCGCCAGCAGCCAAGATCCGGGACAGATTAGCAATCAGCCCCAGCATTTT.

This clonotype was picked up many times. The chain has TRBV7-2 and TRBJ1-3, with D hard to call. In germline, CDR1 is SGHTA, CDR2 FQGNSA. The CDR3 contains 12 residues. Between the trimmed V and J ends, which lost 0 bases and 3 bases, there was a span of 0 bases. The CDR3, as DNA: TGTGCCAGCAGCTTAGCTGGAAACACCATATATTTT. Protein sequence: CASSLAGNTIYF.

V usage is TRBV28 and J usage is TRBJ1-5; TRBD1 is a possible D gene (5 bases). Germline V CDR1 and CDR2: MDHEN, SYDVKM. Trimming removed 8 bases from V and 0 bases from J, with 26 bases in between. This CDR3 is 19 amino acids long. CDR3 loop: CASASPLSTRQSSNQPQHF. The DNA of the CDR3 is TGTGCCAGCGCTTCTCCCCTTTCGACGCGACAGAGTAGCAATCAGCCCCAGCATTTT.

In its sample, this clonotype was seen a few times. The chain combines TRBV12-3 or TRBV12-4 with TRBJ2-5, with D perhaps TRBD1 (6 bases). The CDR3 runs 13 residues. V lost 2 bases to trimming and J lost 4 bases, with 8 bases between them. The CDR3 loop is CASSLLGGETQYF. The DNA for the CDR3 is TGTGCCAGCAGTTTATTAGGGGGAGAGACCCAGTACTTC.

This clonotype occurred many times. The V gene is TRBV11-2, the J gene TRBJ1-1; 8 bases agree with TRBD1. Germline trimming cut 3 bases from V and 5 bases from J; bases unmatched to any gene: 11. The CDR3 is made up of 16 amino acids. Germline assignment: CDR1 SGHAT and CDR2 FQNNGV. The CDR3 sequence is CASSLTPQGAGTEAFF. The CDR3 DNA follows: TGTGCCAGCAGCTTGACCCCGCAGGGGGCGGGGACTGAAGCTTTCTTT.

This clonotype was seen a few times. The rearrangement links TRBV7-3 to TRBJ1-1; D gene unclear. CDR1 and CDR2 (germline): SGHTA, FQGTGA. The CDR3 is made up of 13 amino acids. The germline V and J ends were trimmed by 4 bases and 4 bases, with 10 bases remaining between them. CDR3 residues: CASSYQYGTEAFF. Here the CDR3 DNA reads TGTGCCAGCAGCTACCAATACGGCACTGAAGCTTTCTTT.

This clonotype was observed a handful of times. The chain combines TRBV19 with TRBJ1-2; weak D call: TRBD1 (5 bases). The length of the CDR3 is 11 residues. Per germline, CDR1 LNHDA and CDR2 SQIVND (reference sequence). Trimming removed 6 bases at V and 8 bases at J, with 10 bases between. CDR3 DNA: TGTGCCAGTAGATGGGGCGAGGGCTACACCTTC. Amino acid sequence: CASRWGEGYTF. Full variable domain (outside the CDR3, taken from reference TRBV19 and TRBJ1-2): DGGITQSPKYLFRKEGQNVTLSCEQNLNHDAMYWYRQDPGQGLRLIYYSQIVNDFQKGDIAEGYSVSREKKESFPLTVTSAQKNPTAFYLCASRWGEGYTFGSGTRLTVV.

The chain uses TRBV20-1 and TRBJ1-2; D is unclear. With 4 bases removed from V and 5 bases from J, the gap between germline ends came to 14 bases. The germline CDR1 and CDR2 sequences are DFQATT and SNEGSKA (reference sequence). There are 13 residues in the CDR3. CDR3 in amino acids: CSAIEVWPYGYTF. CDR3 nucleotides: TGCAGTGCTATAGAGGTCTGGCCATATGGCTACACCTTC.

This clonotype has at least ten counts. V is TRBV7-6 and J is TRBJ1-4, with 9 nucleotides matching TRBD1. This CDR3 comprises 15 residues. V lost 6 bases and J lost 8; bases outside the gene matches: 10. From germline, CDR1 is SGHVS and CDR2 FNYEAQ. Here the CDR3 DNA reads TGTGCCAGCAGTTCCTCTCAGGGACAGGGAGAAAAACTGTTTTTT. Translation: CASSSSQGQGEKLFF.

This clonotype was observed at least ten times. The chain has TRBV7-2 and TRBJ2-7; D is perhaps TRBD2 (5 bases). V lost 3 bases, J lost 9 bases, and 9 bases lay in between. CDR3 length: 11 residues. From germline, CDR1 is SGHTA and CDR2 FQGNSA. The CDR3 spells CASSLTGGQYF. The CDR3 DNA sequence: TGTGCCAGCAGCTTGACTGGAGGGCAGTACTTC.

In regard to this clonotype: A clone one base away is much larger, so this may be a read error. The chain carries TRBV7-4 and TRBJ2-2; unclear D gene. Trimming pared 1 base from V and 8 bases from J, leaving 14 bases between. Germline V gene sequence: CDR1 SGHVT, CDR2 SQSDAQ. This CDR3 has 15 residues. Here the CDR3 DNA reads TGTGCCAGCAGCTTAGGTGACACCGCGGTTGGGGAGCTGTTTTTT. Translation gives CASSLGDTAVGELFF.

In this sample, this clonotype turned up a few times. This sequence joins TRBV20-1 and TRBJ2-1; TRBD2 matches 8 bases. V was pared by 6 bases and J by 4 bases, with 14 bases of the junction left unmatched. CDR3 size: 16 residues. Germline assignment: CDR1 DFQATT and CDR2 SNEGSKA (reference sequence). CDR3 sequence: CSATDLISGNYNEQFF. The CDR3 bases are TGCAGTGCCACTGATCTTATTAGCGGGAATTACAATGAGCAGTTCTTC.

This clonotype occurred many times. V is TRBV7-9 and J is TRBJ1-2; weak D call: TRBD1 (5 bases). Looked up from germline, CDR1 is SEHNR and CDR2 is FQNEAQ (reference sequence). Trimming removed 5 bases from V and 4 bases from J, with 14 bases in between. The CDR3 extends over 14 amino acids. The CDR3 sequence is CASSPGALPYGYTF. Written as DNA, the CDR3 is TGTGCCAGCAGCCCCGGGGCCCTTCCCTATGGCTACACCTTC.

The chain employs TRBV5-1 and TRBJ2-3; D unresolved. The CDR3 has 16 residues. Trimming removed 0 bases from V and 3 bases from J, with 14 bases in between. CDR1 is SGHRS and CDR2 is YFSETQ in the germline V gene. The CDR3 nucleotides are TGCGCCAGCAGCTTGGAGGGCCCGAAGGATACAGATACGCAGTATTTT. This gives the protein CASSLEGPKDTDTQYF.

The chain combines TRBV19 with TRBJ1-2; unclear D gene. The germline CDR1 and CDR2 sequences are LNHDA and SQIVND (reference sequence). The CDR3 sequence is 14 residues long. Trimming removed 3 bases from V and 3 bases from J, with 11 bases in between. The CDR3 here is CASSILGDDYGYTF. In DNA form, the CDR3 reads TGTGCCAGTAGTATCTTGGGCGATGACTATGGCTACACCTTC.

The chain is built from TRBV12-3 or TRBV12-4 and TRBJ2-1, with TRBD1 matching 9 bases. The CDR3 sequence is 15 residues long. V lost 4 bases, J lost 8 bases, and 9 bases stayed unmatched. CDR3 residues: CASSSPGQGGDEQFF. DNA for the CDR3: TGTGCCAGCAGTTCCCCGGGACAGGGAGGAGATGAGCAGTTCTTC.

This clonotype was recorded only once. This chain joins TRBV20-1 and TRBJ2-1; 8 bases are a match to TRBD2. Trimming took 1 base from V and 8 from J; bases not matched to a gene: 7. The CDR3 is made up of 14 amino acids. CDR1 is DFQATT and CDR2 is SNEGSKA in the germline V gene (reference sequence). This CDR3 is CSARVREVRDEQFF. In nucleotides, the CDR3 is TGCAGTGCTAGAGTGCGGGAGGTTAGGGATGAGCAGTTCTTC.

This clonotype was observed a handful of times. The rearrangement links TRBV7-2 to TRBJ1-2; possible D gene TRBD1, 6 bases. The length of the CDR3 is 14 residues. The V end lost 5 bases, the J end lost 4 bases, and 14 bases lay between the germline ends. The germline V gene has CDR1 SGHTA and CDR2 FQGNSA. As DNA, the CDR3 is TGTGCCAGCAGCCAAAGATCACAGGGCTATGGCTACACCTTC. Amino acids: CASSQRSQGYGYTF.

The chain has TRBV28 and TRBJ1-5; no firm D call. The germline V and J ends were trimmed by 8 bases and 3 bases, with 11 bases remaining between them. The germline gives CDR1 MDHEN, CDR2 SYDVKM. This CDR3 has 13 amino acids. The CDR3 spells CASSHSYNQPQHF. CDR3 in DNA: TGTGCCAGCTCTCATAGCTACAATCAGCCCCAGCATTTT.

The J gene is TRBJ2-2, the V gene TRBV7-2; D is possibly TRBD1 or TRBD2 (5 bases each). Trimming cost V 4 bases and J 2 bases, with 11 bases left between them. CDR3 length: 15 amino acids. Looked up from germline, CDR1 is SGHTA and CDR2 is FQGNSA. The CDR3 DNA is TGTGCCAGCAGCTCCCGAGGGGAAAACACCGGGGAGCTGTTTTTT. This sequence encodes CASSSRGENTGELFF. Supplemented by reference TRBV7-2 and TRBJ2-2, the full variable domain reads GAGVSQSPSNKVTEKGKDVELRCDPISGHTALYWYRQSLGQGLEFLIYFQGNSAPDKSGLPSDRFSAERTGGSVSTLTIQRTQQEDSAVYLCASSSRGENTGELFFGEGSRLTVL.

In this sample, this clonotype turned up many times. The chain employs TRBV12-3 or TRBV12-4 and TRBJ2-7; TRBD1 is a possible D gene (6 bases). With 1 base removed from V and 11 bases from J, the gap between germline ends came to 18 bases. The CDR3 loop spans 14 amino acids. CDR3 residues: CASSLGTRIAGEYF. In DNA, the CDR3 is TGTGCCAGCAGTTTAGGAACCCGTATAGCAGGGGAGTACTTC.

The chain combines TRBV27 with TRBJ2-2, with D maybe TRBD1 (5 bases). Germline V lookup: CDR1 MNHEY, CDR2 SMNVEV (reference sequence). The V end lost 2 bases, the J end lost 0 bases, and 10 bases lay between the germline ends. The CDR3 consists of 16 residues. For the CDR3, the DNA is TGTGCCAGCAGTTTAAACGGCAGGGCGAACACCGGGGAGCTGTTTTTT. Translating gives CASSLNGRANTGELFF.

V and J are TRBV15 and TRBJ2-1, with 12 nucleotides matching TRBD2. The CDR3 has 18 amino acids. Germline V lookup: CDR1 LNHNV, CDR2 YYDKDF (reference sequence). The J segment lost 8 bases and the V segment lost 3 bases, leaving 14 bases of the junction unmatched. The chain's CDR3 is CATSSATVGLAGSDEQFF. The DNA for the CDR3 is TGTGCCACCAGCAGTGCTACTGTGGGACTAGCGGGTTCAGATGAGCAGTTCTTC.

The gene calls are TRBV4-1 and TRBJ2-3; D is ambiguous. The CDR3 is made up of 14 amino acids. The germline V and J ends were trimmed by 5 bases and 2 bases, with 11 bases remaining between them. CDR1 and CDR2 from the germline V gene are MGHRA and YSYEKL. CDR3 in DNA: TGCGCCAGCAGCAAAGTTTCGATCACAGATACGCAGTATTTT. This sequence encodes CASSKVSITDTQYF.

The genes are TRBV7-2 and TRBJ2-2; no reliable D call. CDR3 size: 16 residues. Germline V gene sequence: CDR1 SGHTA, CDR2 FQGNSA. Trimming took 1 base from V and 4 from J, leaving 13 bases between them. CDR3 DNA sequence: TGTGCCAGCAGCTTAGTATCGACAAAACCCACCGGGGAGCTGTTTTTT. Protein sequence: CASSLVSTKPTGELFF.

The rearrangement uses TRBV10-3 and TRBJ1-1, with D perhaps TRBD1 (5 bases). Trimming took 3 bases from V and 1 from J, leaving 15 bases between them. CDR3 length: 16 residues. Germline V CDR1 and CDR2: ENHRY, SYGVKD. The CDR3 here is CAISDGGGIENTEAFF. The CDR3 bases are TGTGCCATCAGTGATGGTGGGGGAATAGAGAACACTGAAGCTTTCTTT.

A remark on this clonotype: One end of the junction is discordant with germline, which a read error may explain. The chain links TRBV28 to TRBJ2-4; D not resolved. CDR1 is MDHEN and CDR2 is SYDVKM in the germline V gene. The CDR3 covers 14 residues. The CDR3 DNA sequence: TGTGCCAGCAGTTCTGGGTCGGGCAAAAACATTAAGTACTTC. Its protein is CASSSGSGKNIKYF.

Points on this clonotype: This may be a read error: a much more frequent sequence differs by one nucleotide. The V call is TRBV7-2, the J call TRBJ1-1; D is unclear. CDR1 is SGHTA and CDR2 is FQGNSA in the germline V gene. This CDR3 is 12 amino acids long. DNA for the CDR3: TGTGCCAGCAGCCCCATGAACACTGAAGATTTCTTT. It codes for CASSPMNTEDFF.

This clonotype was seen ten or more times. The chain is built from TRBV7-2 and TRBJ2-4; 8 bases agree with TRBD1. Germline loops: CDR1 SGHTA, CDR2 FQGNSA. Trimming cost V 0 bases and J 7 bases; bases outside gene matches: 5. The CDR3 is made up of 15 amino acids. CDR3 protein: CASSLAGTGGNIQYF. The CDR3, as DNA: TGTGCCAGCAGCTTAGCGGGAACAGGGGGGAACATTCAGTACTTC.

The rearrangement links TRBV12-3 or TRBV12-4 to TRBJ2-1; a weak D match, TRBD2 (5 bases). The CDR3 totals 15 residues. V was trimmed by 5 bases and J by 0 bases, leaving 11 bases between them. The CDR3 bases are TGTGCCAGCAGTAACGGGATAAACTCCTACAATGAGCAGTTCTTC. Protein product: CASSNGINSYNEQFF.